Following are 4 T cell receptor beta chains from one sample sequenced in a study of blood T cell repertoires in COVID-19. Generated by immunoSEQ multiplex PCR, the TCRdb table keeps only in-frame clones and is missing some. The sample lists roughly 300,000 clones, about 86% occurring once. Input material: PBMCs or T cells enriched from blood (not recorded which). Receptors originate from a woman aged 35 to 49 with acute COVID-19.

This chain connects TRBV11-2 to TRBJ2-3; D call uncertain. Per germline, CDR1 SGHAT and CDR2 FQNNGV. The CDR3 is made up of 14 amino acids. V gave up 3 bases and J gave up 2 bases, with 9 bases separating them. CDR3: CASSLSRFTDTQYF. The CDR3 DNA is TGTGCCAGCAGCTTGTCTAGATTCACAGATACGCAGTATTTT.

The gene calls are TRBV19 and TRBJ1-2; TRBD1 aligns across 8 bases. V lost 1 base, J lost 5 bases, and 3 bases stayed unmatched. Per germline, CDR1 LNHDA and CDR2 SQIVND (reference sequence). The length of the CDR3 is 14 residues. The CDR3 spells CASSIGQGLYGYTF. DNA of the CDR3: TGTGCCAGTAGTATAGGACAGGGGCTATATGGCTACACCTTC.

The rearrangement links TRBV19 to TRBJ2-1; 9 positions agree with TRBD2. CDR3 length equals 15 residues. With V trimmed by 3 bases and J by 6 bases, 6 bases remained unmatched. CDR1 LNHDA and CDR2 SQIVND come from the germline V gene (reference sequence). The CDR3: CASSIVLAGPNEQFF. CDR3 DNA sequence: TGTGCCAGTAGTATTGTACTAGCGGGCCCCAATGAGCAGTTCTTC.

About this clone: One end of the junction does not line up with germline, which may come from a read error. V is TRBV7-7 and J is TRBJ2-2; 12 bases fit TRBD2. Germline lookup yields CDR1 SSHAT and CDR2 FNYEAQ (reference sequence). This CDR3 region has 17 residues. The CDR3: CASSLASLAGGVGELFF. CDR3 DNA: TGTGCTAGCAGCTTAGCCTCACTAGCGGGAGGCGTCGGGGAGCTGTTTTTT.